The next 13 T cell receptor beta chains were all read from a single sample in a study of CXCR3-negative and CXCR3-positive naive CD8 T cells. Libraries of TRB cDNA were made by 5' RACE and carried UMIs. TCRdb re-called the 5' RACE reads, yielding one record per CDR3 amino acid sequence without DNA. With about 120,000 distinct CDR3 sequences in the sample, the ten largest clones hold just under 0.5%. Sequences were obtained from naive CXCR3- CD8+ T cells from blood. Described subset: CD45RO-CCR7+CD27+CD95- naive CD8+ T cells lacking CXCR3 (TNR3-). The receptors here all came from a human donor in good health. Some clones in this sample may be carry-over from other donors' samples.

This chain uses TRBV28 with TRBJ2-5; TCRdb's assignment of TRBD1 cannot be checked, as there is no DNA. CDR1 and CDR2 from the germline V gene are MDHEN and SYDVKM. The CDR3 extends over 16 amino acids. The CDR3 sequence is CASSLRTGWGQETQYF.

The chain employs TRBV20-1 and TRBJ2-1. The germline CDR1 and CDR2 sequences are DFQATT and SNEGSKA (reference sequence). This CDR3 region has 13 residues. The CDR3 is CSANRPSYNEQFF.

This CDR3 is CASSPEGESNVLTF. The rearrangement links TRBV6-2 or TRBV6-3 to TRBJ2-6; TCRdb reports TRBD1, a call that lacks DNA to check it against. This CDR3 contains 14 residues. Germline CDR1 reads MNHEY; CDR2 reads SVGEGT.

CDR3 region: CSARSGGDYEQYF. V and J are TRBV20-1 and TRBJ2-7; without DNA, the TCRdb call of TRBD2 cannot be checked. Germline values: CDR1 DFQATT, CDR2 SNEGSKA (reference sequence). The CDR3 contains 13 residues.

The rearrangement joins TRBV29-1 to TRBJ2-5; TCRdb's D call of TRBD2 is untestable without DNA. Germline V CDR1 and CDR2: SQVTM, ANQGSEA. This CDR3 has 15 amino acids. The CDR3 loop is CSVVDLGLFQETQYF.

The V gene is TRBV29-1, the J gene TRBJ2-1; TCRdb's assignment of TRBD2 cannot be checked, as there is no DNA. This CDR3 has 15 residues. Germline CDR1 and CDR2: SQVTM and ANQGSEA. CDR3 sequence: CSVEALADHYNEQFF.

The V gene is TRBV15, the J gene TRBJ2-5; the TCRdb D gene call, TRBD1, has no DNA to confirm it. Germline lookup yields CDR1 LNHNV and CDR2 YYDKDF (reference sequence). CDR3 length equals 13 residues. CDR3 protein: CATTGGSAETQYF.

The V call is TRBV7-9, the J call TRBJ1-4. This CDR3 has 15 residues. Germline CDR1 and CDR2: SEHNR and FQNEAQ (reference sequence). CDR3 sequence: CASSSTKIGREKLFF.

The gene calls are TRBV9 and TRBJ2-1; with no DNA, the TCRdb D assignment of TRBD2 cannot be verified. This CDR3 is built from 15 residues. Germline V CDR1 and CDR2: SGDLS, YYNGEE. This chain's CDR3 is CASSVGLAGGAEQFF.

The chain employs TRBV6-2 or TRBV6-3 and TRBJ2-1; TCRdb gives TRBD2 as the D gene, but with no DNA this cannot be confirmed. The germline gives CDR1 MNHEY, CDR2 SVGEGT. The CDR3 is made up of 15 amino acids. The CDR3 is CASSETSGRIDEQFF.

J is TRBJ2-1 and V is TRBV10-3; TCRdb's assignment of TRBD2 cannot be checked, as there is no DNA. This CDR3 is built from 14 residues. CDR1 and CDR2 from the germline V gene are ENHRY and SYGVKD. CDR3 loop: CATISGGLGNEQFF.

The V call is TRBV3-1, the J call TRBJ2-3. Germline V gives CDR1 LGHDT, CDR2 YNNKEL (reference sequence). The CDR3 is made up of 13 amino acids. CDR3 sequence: CASVVGGTDTQYF.

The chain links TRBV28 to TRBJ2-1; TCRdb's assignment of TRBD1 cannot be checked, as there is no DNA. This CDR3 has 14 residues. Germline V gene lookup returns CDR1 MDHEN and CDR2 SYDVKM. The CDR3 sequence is CASSFVRGPGEQFF.